This TCR beta chain was profiled in a study of Ad26.COV2.S vaccination and SARS-CoV-2 variants. V lost 1 base and J 1 base, leaving 11 bases between the germline ends. Germline assignment: CDR1 SGHVS and CDR2 FQNEAQ. The CDR3 runs to 15 residues. The table came from immunoSEQ multiplex PCR; TCRdb's copy has only in-frame clones and leaves some out. The table has 300,000 to 450,000 clones, roughly 84% seen once. Treatment of the sample: 15 to 20 received Ad26.COV2.S at low or high dose, single or two shots; roughly 5 received placebo; per-sample allocation not given. Sampling was done on day 63 after the first vaccine or placebo injection.

The V and J genes are TRBV7-8 and TRBJ2-7, with D perhaps matching TRBD2 (6 bases). The receptor's source is a person aged 18-60 years who received the Ad26.COV2.S COVID-19 vaccine or a placebo. Sequencing was performed on peripheral blood, taken in a trial of Ad26.COV2.S vaccine versus placebo. This CDR3 is CASSLVVGGSYEQYF. CDR3 in DNA: TGTGCCAGCAGCTTAGTTGTAGGAGGGTCCTACGAGCAGTACTTC.